This T cell receptor beta chain was found in a study of cytomegalovirus exposure and HLA in healthy donors listed by TCRdb under 2017. In terms of the full investigation: An earlier analysis of fewer than 750 of the donors reported approximately 260 Gb of sequence data and 117 million unique TCR beta sequences obtained from about 179 million T cells. The study aimed to test whether cataloging public T cell receptors could reveal signatures of past pathogen exposure. In an earlier analysis of 587 of the donors, high-throughput TCR beta sequencing was used to judge whether each TCR beta V gene segment behaved as functional or pseudogenic. Genome-wide SNP genotypes for about 60% of the roughly 700 donors were used in a later genetic analysis, which treated that subset as a discovery cohort. A separate validation cohort of approximately 130 different subjects was used in addition to the roughly 700-subject first cohort. A later analysis re-analyzed previously published TCR beta repertoires from roughly 630 donors and added high-resolution HLA genotyping to study TCR occurrence patterns. In the later analysis, no new phenotypic data were used to find candidate immune exposures; instead, reliance was placed on TCR beta sequences and their occurrence across donors. Typing coverage differed by locus: A, B, C, DRB1 and DQB1 were typed in roughly 620-630 donors, DQA1 in around 500, DPA1 in 600 to 610, and DPB1 in approximately 450. Because of strong linkage in the cohort, roughly five DR-DQ haplotypes were treated as single units for association and clustering. The study used immunosequencing to profile the T cell repertoires of approximately 650 subjects and linked those repertoires to cytomegalovirus serostatus. The genetic ancestry cluster associated with self-reported Caucasian donors included around four fifths of the 350 to 500 genotyped donors. Donor age, sex, ethnicity and CMV serostatus were collected together with the repertoire data. The study combined high-throughput TCR immunosequencing, statistical association of individual TCRs with disease status, and machine learning to predict cytomegalovirus infection status. Every repertoire in the discovery cohort had been generated on one and the same sequencing platform. Approximately 300 gigabases of sequencing data and 78 million or so unique TCR sequences were included in an early release covering around 650 HLA-typed donors. HLA typing included class I and class II loci at four-digit resolution. On average, around 230,000 unique TCR beta nucleotide sequences were sequenced per donor among some 430 genotyped donors of the cohort, with roughly 20% of those sequences being non-productive.

The paper as a whole reports these results and caveats: In vitro tests confirmed that three of the cytomegalovirus-associated TCR beta chains recognize cytomegalovirus antigens. In a later analysis, around 15,000 TCR beta sequences were associated with specific HLA alleles at a false discovery rate of 0.05. A further reported finding was that TCR beta sequences accurately predicted the HLA-A and HLA-B alleles for most subjects in the first cohort. In a later analysis, HLA-associated TCR beta chains were found to be more clonally expanded and to have lower generation probabilities than equally common non-associated chains. A later genetic analysis associated a missense DCLRE1C variant with V-gene and J-gene trimming of TCR beta chains, and an independent cohort replicated the association. Strong co-occurrence of HLA alleles, especially DR and DQ, made assigning TCR associations to individual alleles difficult. Presence/absence analyses assumed roughly uniform sequencing depth across donors, an assumption that may not hold. HLA typing was unavailable for some donors at each locus, so association tests used only the typed subset. In a later analysis, TCR association rates were found to vary across HLA loci, with the most associated TCRs seen for DRB1 alleles and the fewest for HLA-C alleles. Some IMGT-functional V segments, including TRBV6-2 and TRBV6-3, could not be distinguished by the 87-base-pair reads and were therefore excluded. Most TCR sequences were seen in very few donors, while some public TCRs were found in many individuals. CMV serostatus was the only immune exposure information available for the cohort. Correlated functional status among segregating V segments might reflect linkage disequilibrium, but an unknown experimental factor could not be ruled out. In this cohort, only TCR beta chains were sequenced, and detectable features were limited by the absence of alpha or paired-chain data. Because counts were too low, 15 to 20 rarely observed V segments, including chromosome 9 orphons, were left out of the earlier analysis of approximately 500 of the donors. The classifier was reported to diagnose cytomegalovirus status with high specificity and sensitivity in both the original and validation cohorts. A cluster of highly shared sequence variants was judged likely to represent a technical artifact of the sequencing pipeline. In the study, some 160 TCR beta chains were listed as associated with cytomegalovirus. An earlier analysis of approximately 540 of the donors showed that most TCR beta V segments appeared in productive rearrangements either about 87% or about 30% of the time, which broadly matched IMGT annotations. According to a later analysis, parvovirus B19, influenza, CMV and Epstein-Barr virus appeared linked to several top co-occurrence clusters. The authors suggested that the approach could potentially be extended to other disease states and immunological phenotypes. In a later analysis, most CMV-associated TCR beta chains were found to appear HLA-restricted, with HLA associations seemingly driven largely by CMV exposure. In a later genetic analysis, fewer N-insertions in productive TCRs were reported among donors in an Asian-associated ancestry cluster than the approximately 710-donor mean.

In this sample, this clone turned up a few times. The antigen this receptor binds is unknown. No base qualities exist here, and no much larger clone lies one base off it. From a lookup of the germline V gene, CDR1 and CDR2 are SGHAT and FQNNGV. The CDR3 covers 14 residues, taking in both the cysteine and the phenylalanine. The CDR3 DNA has 42 bases and is translated from base 1. A distance of 6 bases separates the germline ends of V and J, which lose 1 base and 1 base respectively. Library creation used the immunoSEQ multiplex PCR assay. For the multiplex PCR, a mixture combining 60 forward primers for TCR Vbeta segments and 13 reverse primers for TCR Jbeta segments was used. Amplification of the CDR3 region of rearranged TCR beta genes was performed with a multiplex PCR assay on genomic DNA. The Illumina HiSeq System was used to sequence the amplified TCR beta libraries as 87-base-pair reads. Under the source paper's analysis protocol: A later analysis counted approximately 84 million unique TCR beta chains across the 666 repertoires, and roughly 10 million of these chains were shared by at least two donors. Raw reads were error-corrected and collapsed into unique sequences with a nearest-neighbor algorithm that merged closely related sequences to remove PCR and sequencing errors. To assign V, D and J gene segments, CDR3 sequences were aligned to IMGT reference sequences. Each retained sequence needed at least a six-nucleotide match to both a V gene segment and a J gene segment. Rearrangements were classified as productive when the CDR3 lacked stop codons and remained in frame with V and J, and all other rearrangements were classified as non-productive. Following IMGT convention, CDR3 was defined as the stretch from the second conserved V-encoded cysteine to the conserved J-encoded phenylalanine. In an earlier analysis of 500 to 650 of the donors, sequences lacking an unambiguous match to a single V gene segment were excluded. An earlier analysis of fewer than 650 of the donors classified V segments as functional when productive rearrangements were above 56.7% and as segregating when the standard deviation between donors was above 5%. A statistical classification framework was built for diagnosing cytomegalovirus status from the catalog of TCR beta chain sequences. In a later analysis, TCR nucleotide sequences were compared against IMGT/GENE-DB human TR gene sequences so that V and J genes could be assigned. In a later analysis, CDR3 sequences and most-parsimonious VDJ recombination scenarios were assigned using the TCRdist pipeline. In a later analysis, each TCR beta chain was defined by its CDR3 amino acid sequence together with its V-gene family, and reads without a unique V-gene family were excluded. To address suspected cross-contamination and a sequencing artifact, a later analysis removed roughly 640 highly shared, low-generation-probability nucleotide sequences. For each public chain, a later analysis derived a clonal expansion index from normalized ranks of inferred template counts within each repertoire. In a later analysis, generation probabilities were computed with a VDJ recombination model fitted to out-of-frame rearrangements, and the resulting probabilities were checked against IGoR. In a later analysis, hypergeometric tests were used to score TCR-TCR, TCR-HLA and TCR-CMV co-occurrence, with a repertoire-size bias correction applied to TCR pairs. False discovery rates were estimated in a later analysis by permuting HLA or CMV assignments 20 times. In a later analysis, co-occurring TCRs were grouped using DBSCAN, with TCRdist sequence similarity added in when clustering inside HLA-allele-positive subsets. Repertoires with fewer than 30,000 or more than 120,000 public chains were left out of co-occurrence clustering, as were five repertoires with anomalous nucleotide sharing. In TCRdb, the immuneACCESS table is reduced to in-frame sequences with V and J assigned. These tables do not hold every clone; where another copy was compared, an unresolved V gene accounts for under half, and the others remain unexplained. V and J calls and clone size are given by that table; D and trimming were obtained from the DNA. The sample has approximately 61,000 clones on record, around 64% of them singletons. Around 2.7% of the sample lies in the top ten.

In total, 500 to 700 healthy bone marrow donors made up the cohort. Cohort members were all nominally healthy when sampled, although unrecorded immune exposures were likely present. The donor tested CMV seronegative and was one of the 352 seronegative cohort members. Each donor provided a peripheral blood sample, and peripheral blood mononuclear cells were used for TCR beta sequencing. Genomic DNA extraction from the blood cell samples was performed with the Qiagen DNeasy Blood Extraction Kit. The sequence links TRBV11-2 to TRBJ2-3, with the D gene not confidently named. This receptor was identified in a woman aged 45 to 65 in good health and CMV-seronegative. Specimen: PBMCs. The nucleotide sequence is TGTGCCAGCAGCTTAGGTCGGGGCACAGATACGCAGTATTTT. It specifies CASSLGRGTDTQYF.